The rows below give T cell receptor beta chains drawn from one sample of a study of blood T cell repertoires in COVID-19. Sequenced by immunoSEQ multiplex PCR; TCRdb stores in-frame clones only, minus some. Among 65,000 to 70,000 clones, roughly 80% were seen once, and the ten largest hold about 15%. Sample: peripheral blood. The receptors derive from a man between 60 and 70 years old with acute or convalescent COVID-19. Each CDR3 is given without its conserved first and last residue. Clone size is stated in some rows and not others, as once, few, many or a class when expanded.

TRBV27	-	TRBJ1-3	ASSLEPPQGVAGNTIY
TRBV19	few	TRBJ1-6	ASSRDRGNSPLH
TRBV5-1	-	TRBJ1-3	ASSPDIGNTIY
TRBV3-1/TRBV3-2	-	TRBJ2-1	ASSQRGLAGNNEQF
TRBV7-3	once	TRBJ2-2	ASSLFFRSDTGELF
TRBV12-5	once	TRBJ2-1	ASGLGLAGGVEQF
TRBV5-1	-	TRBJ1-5	ASSPMGGQGQPQH
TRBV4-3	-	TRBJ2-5	ASSPAGTGGETQY
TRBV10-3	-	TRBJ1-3	AIRARSGDRSSGNTIY
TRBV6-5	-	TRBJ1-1	ASSYFITGNTEAF
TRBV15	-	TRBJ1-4	ATSRTAGQSNEKLF
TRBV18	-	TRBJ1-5	ASSSTTDSNQPQH
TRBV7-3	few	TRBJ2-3	ASSSRGPGTSGGKDTQY
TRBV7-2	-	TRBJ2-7	ASSRRTGGVEQY
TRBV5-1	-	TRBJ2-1	ASSGTGSGDEQF
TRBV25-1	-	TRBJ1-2	ASSESVRGGYT
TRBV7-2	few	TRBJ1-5	ASSLRQGGNQPQH
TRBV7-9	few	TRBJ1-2	ASSLSAGLLNGYT
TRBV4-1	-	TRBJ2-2	ASSQDLRRRNTGELF
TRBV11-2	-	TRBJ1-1	ASRIHRGQVTEAF
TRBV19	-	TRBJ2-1	ASTTLRTGGGNEQF
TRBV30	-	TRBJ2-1	AWSEGTSGTIEQF
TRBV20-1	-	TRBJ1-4	SASGGVPNEKLF
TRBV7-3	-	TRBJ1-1	ASSGPAGSEAF
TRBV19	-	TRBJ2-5	ASSIVTNQETQY
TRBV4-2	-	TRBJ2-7	ASSPGTGGHEQY
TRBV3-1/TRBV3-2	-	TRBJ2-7	ASSQVTVSGEQY
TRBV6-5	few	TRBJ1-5	ASSYGGGPQH
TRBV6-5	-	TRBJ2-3	AIRSGGTQDTQY
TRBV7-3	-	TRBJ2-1	ASSQIQGPYNEQF
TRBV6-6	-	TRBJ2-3	ASSYGGGPDTQY
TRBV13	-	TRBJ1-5	ASSLGTGSQPQH
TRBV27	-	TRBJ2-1	ASSSRQGTYNEQF
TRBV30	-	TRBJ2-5	AWSVPQGGRETQY
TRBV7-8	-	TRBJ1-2	ASSLALSTGLEGGGYT
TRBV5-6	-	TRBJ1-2	ASSLFDRGGYGYT
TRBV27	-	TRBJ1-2	ASRRSSLFYGYT
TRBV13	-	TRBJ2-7	ASSEQGYEQY
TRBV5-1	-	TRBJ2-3	ASHWGREGDTQY
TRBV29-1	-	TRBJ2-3	SVDYRGSTDTQY
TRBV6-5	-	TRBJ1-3	ASSFDGRGSGNTIY
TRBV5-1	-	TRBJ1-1	ASSLVRTAEAF
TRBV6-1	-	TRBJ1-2	ASSEVGGDGYT
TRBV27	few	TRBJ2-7	ASSVPRDRGFEQY
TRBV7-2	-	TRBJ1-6	ASSLYPPSSYNSPLH